This is a list of T cell receptor beta chains from one sample in a study of cytomegalovirus exposure and HLA in healthy donors. Method: immunoSEQ multiplex PCR; TCRdb's copy keeps in-frame clones and lacks some. The sample contains about 160,000 clones, 75% of which appear only once. Sequencing was performed on PBMCs. The receptors here all came from a woman between 50 and 59 years old in good health and CMV-seropositive. The CDR3 runs from the conserved cysteine through the conserved F or W. The order of the fields is J gene, D gene, CDR3 length, V gene, clone size, CDR3 DNA, CDR3 protein. The D gene is left open where the match is weak. A clone size is listed for some rows: how often the clone was seen (once, few, many), or a class if it is expanded.

TRBJ1-1 NA 12 TRBV29-1 NA TGCAGCGGGGGGGTGAACATAGGCGAAGCTTTCTTT CSGGVNIGEAFF
TRBJ2-3 TRBD1 15 TRBV5-4 many TGTGCCAGCAGCTTGGAACAGGGGGGCACAGATACGCAGTATTTT CASSLEQGGTDTQYF
TRBJ1-2 NA 14 TRBV6-6 NA TGTGCCAGCAGTTACTCGAGTTATACAGGCGGCTACACCTTC CASSYSSYTGGYTF
TRBJ2-1 TRBD1 15 TRBV5-1 NA TGCGCCAGCAGCTTAACAGGGGGCGCGGGCAATGAGCAGTTCTTC CASSLTGGAGNEQFF
TRBJ1-2 NA 14 TRBV19 NA TGTGCCAGTAGTAGGATCGGACAGATCTATGGCTACACCTTC CASSRIGQIYGYTF
TRBJ2-1 NA 12 TRBV6-1 NA TGTGCCAGCAAACAGGGCGGTGGGGCGCAGTTCTTC CASKQGGGAQFF
TRBJ1-1 NA 15 TRBV27 NA TGTGCCAGCAGTTTAAAGCCCACAGGGAAAGTAGTAGCTTTCTTT CASSLKPTGKVVAFF
TRBJ2-7 TRBD1 14 TRBV18 few TGTGCCAGCTCACCCGGTGGGACAGCCTACGAGCAGTACTTC CASSPGGTAYEQYF
TRBJ2-1 TRBD1 13 TRBV10-3 NA TGTGCCGCTCTGGGACAGGGCTACAATGAGCAGTTCTTC CAALGQGYNEQFF
TRBJ2-7 NA 15 TRBV2 few TGTGCCAGCAGTGGGGACATCTCAGGGTCGGGCGAGCAGTACTTC CASSGDISGSGEQYF
TRBJ1-1 NA 13 TRBV9 NA TGTGCCAGCAGCACGACAGGAATGGGTGAAGCTTTCTTT CASSTTGMGEAFF
TRBJ1-4 NA 14 TRBV6-1 few TGTGCCAGCAGTGAAGACTTTTCTAATGAAAAACTGTTTTTT CASSEDFSNEKLFF
TRBJ1-2 TRBD1 13 TRBV5-1 NA TGCGCCAGCAGCTCCGACAGGGGCTATGGCTACACCTTC CASSSDRGYGYTF
TRBJ2-1 TRBD2 16 TRBV15 few TGTGCCACCAGCAGAACCACTAGCGGGGGGTTTAATGAGCAGTTCTTC CATSRTTSGGFNEQFF
TRBJ2-1 NA 15 TRBV6-5 NA TGTGCCAGCAGTTACGGGAGAAAGGGATTCAATGAGCAGTTCTTC CASSYGRKGFNEQFF
TRBJ1-1 TRBD1 18 TRBV7-9 NA TGTGCCAGCAGCTCAACCGATGACAACAGGGGAGGAAACACTGAAGCTTTCTTT CASSSTDDNRGGNTEAFF
TRBJ1-2 NA 16 TRBV10-3 NA TGTGCCATCAGTGAGACGCAGACTCCCTCTAACTATGGCTACACCTTC CAISETQTPSNYGYTF
TRBJ2-3 TRBD2 18 TRBV9 NA TGTGCCAGCAGCGTAGGCCTAGCGGGGGGGACTAGGACAGATACGCAGTATTTT CASSVGLAGGTRTDTQYF
TRBJ1-2 NA 14 TRBV2 few TGTGCCAGCAGTGTCGAGGGATCTAACTATGGCTACACCTTC CASSVEGSNYGYTF
TRBJ1-1 TRBD1 16 TRBV5-6 NA TGTGCCAGCAGCCAACTACAGGGGGCGGGGGACACTGAAGCTTTCTTT CASSQLQGAGDTEAFF
TRBJ1-1 TRBD1 17 TRBV2 NA TGTGCCAGCAGTAAACCAATCCCAGGGGGTATGAACACTGAAGCTTTCTTT CASSKPIPGGMNTEAFF
TRBJ2-1 TRBD1 13 TRBV30 NA TGTGCCTGTCAAGGGCCCAGGGGGAATGAGCAGTTCTTC CACQGPRGNEQFF
TRBJ2-1 NA 17 TRBV15 NA TGTGCCACCAGCAGAGATGCGGGGCTTAGCTCCTACAATGAGCAGTTCTTC CATSRDAGLSSYNEQFF
TRBJ1-5 NA 13 TRBV2 few TGTGCCAGCACCGTCGACAGAAATCAGCCCCAGCATTTT CASTVDRNQPQHF
TRBJ2-3 TRBD2 15 TRBV5-4 NA TGTGCCAGCAGCCAGAGGACTAGCGGGTCAGATACGCAGTATTTT CASSQRTSGSDTQYF
TRBJ1-1 NA 13 TRBV27 NA TGTGCCAGCAGAGTTGAGCGGAGCACTGAAGCTTTCTTT CASRVERSTEAFF
TRBJ1-1 NA 13 TRBV30 NA TGTGCCTGGGAGAGAGGGGAGGGCACTGAAGCTTTCTTT CAWERGEGTEAFF
TRBJ2-1 TRBD2 17 TRBV9 NA TGTGCCAGCAGCGTAGTTGGGGCGGGGGTATCGGGGAATGAGCAGTTCTTC CASSVVGAGVSGNEQFF
TRBJ2-7 TRBD2 14 TRBV7-9 NA TGTGCCAGCAGCCCCGCGGGGGTCTACCGGGAGCAGTACTTC CASSPAGVYREQYF